This entry is about one T cell receptor (beta chain). The antigen remains undetermined. The sequenced fragment ends 3 residues before the CDR3 boundary, so the rest is inferred from the germline J gene. CD4+CD25+CD127- Tregs, CD4+CD25- non-Tregs, CD4 and CD8 cells were sorted. This sample was taken from a study of Tregs in tolerant kidney transplant recipients. Across the whole study: The nonmyeloablative bone marrow transplants came from related graft donors, with transient mixed chimerism. Notes on the study in general: Activated donor B cell expansion appeared to reveal the most relevant donor-specific TCRbeta repertoire. Findings come from small patient numbers and require larger validation.

TCRdb's copy holds only in-frame clones and misses some; the assay was immunoSEQ multiplex PCR. Recorded for this sample: roughly 48,000 clones. Germline CDR1 is SGHNT and CDR2 is YENEEA. V was clipped by 2 bases and J by 8 bases; unmatched bases: 6. This CDR3 has 14 residues. This sample comprised CD4+ T cells from blood, obtained before the transplant. The receptor's source is a human donor who received a combined kidney and bone marrow transplant. V gene TRBV11-3 combines with J gene TRBJ2-1; TRBD2 aligns across 7 bases. CDR3 residues: CASSLNRLAHEQFF. The CDR3 bases that were read are TGTGCCAGCAGCTTAAACCGACTAGCCCATGAG.